This TCR beta chain is drawn from a study of blood T cell repertoires in COVID-19. Study-wide context: In each case, the material was cDNA or gDNA derived from T cells, B-cell-depleted T cells, or PBMCs.

In germline, CDR1 is SNHLY, CDR2 FYNNEI. The CDR3 totals 14 residues. V was pared by 8 bases and J by 0 bases, with 3 bases of the junction left unmatched. Libraries were prepared by immunoSEQ multiplex PCR; TCRdb keeps only in-frame clonotypes and omits some of them. This table holds some 160,000 clones, 80% found once. Sample: peripheral blood. The sequence came from a woman aged 45 to 65 with acute or convalescent COVID-19. V usage is TRBV2 and J usage is TRBJ1-4; 7 bases fit TRBD1. The CDR3 coding sequence is TGTGCCAGCGGGACAGATGCAACTAATGAAAAACTGTTTTTT. Translation gives CASGTDATNEKLFF.